The present T cell receptor (beta chain) was sequenced within a study of blood T cells in healthy people across ages. Using a J-beta primer mix together with a sample-barcoded 5' primer, a second PCR was run for roughly 6 to 12 cycles. TCRdb itself ran the 5' RACE reads through MiXCR, one entry per CDR3 protein. The sample records 750,000 to 950,000 distinct CDR3 sequences, 29% being singletons. Another study also made use of these data, one on T cells of mothers and their children.

The sequencing input was blood. This receptor was identified in a woman aged 40 to 50 in good health.

CDR3 nucleotide sequence: TGCGCCGGCCGAGAGGTCCATGCTTCCTACAATGAGCAGTTCTTC. It specifies CAGREVHASYNEQFF. The chain links TRBV5-1 to TRBJ2-1; D is unclear. V gave up 10 bases and J gave up 1 base, with 18 bases separating them. The CDR3 totals 15 residues. CDR1 SGHRS and CDR2 YFSETQ come from the germline V gene.